A selection of T cell receptor beta chains follows, all from one sample in a study of cytomegalovirus exposure and HLA in healthy donors. Libraries were prepared by immunoSEQ multiplex PCR; TCRdb keeps only in-frame clonotypes and omits some of them. The sample includes fewer than 200,000 clones, about 77% of them seen just once. The specimen sequenced was PBMCs. All receptors come from a woman aged 45-59 years in good health and CMV-seronegative. CDR3s include the opening cysteine and the closing phenylalanine or tryptophan. D genes are given only for firm matches. Some rows have no size entry. The others give once, few or many, or a class for an expanded clone.

d_call: TRBD1; j_call: TRBJ2-3; clone_size: -; v_call: TRBV7-3; cdr3_aa: CASSLDRGKSTDTQYF; cdr3_nt: TGTGCCAGCAGTTTGGACAGGGGGAAAAGCACAGATACGCAGTATTTT
d_call: -; j_call: TRBJ2-1; clone_size: -; v_call: TRBV19; cdr3_aa: CASRTQGSSRDEQFF; cdr3_nt: TGTGCCAGTAGGACTCAGGGGTCATCGAGGGATGAGCAGTTCTTC
d_call: -; j_call: TRBJ1-6; clone_size: -; v_call: TRBV18; cdr3_aa: CASSPVKGDSPLHF; cdr3_nt: TGTGCCAGCTCACCGGTGAAGGGGGATTCACCCCTCCACTTT
d_call: -; j_call: TRBJ1-2; clone_size: few; v_call: TRBV5-6; cdr3_aa: CASSKRAGFCF; cdr3_nt: TGTGCCAGCAGCAAGCGGGCCGGATTCTGTTTC
d_call: TRBD1; j_call: TRBJ2-5; clone_size: -; v_call: TRBV27; cdr3_aa: CASSWTGQETQYF; cdr3_nt: TGTGCCAGCAGTTGGACAGGGCAAGAGACCCAGTACTTC
d_call: -; j_call: TRBJ2-2; clone_size: -; v_call: TRBV5-6; cdr3_aa: CASSTGLKNTGELFF; cdr3_nt: TGTGCCAGCAGCACGGGACTTAAGAACACCGGGGAGCTGTTTTTT
d_call: TRBD1; j_call: TRBJ2-1; clone_size: -; v_call: TRBV11-3; cdr3_aa: CASSYRTGYNEQFF; cdr3_nt: TGTGCCAGCAGCTACCGGACAGGTTACAATGAGCAGTTCTTC
d_call: TRBD1; j_call: TRBJ1-6; clone_size: -; v_call: TRBV28; cdr3_aa: CASSLTGGNSPLHF; cdr3_nt: TGTGCCAGCAGTTTGACAGGGGGTAATTCACCCCTCCACTTT
d_call: TRBD2; j_call: TRBJ2-3; clone_size: few; v_call: TRBV27; cdr3_aa: CASSGIGGAYGDTQYF; cdr3_nt: TGTGCCAGCAGTGGGATCGGGGGGGCCTATGGAGATACGCAGTATTTT
d_call: -; j_call: TRBJ1-5; clone_size: once; v_call: TRBV7-2; cdr3_aa: CASSLAGGGYQPQHF; cdr3_nt: TGTGCCAGCAGCTTAGCCGGGGGGGGTTATCAGCCCCAGCATTTT
d_call: -; j_call: TRBJ2-2; clone_size: -; v_call: TRBV7-3; cdr3_aa: CASSPLAGNTGELFF; cdr3_nt: TGTGCCAGCAGCCCCCTGGCAGGGAACACCGGGGAGCTGTTTTTT
d_call: TRBD1; j_call: TRBJ2-7; clone_size: once; v_call: TRBV11-3; cdr3_aa: CASSLWTGVIYEQYF; cdr3_nt: TGTGCCAGCAGCCTTTGGACAGGGGTAATTTACGAGCAGTACTTC
d_call: -; j_call: TRBJ2-2; clone_size: -; v_call: TRBV5-6; cdr3_aa: CASTLGLLLTGELFF; cdr3_nt: TGTGCCAGCACCCTGGGACTTTTACTAACCGGGGAGCTGTTTTTT
d_call: -; j_call: TRBJ2-5; clone_size: -; v_call: TRBV19; cdr3_aa: CASSATRETQYF; cdr3_nt: TGTGCCAGTAGTGCCACCCGGGAGACCCAGTACTTC
d_call: -; j_call: TRBJ2-3; clone_size: -; v_call: TRBV10-1; cdr3_aa: CASSEGRRTDTQYF; cdr3_nt: TGCGCCAGCAGTGAAGGGAGACGGACAGATACGCAGTATTTT
d_call: -; j_call: TRBJ2-7; clone_size: -; v_call: TRBV7-2; cdr3_aa: CASSLARLLPPYEQYF; cdr3_nt: TGTGCCAGCAGCTTAGCGAGGCTGCTACCACCCTACGAGCAGTACTTC
d_call: -; j_call: TRBJ2-1; clone_size: -; v_call: TRBV5-4; cdr3_aa: CASSLDGHGIGEQFF; cdr3_nt: TGTGCCAGCAGCTTGGACGGGCACGGGATCGGTGAGCAGTTCTTC
d_call: TRBD1; j_call: TRBJ2-1; clone_size: -; v_call: TRBV7-9; cdr3_aa: CASSTRDRGYNEQFF; cdr3_nt: TGTGCCAGCAGCACTAGGGACAGGGGCTACAATGAGCAGTTCTTC
d_call: TRBD2; j_call: TRBJ2-3; clone_size: -; v_call: TRBV11-2; cdr3_aa: CASSLDLPSGHTDTQYF; cdr3_nt: TGTGCCAGCAGCTTAGATCTTCCTAGCGGACACACAGATACGCAGTATTTT
d_call: -; j_call: TRBJ1-6; clone_size: -; v_call: TRBV27; cdr3_aa: CASSPRVNSPLHF; cdr3_nt: TGTGCCAGCAGTCCCAGGGTGAATTCACCCCTCCACTTT
d_call: TRBD1; j_call: TRBJ1-5; clone_size: -; v_call: TRBV2; cdr3_aa: CASSGTGRQPQHF; cdr3_nt: TGTGCCAGCAGTGGGACAGGACGCCAGCCCCAGCATTTT
d_call: TRBD1; j_call: TRBJ2-5; clone_size: -; v_call: TRBV25-1; cdr3_aa: CASSGQGMETQYF; cdr3_nt: TGTGCCAGCAGTGGACAGGGGATGGAGACCCAGTACTTC
d_call: -; j_call: TRBJ2-3; clone_size: -; v_call: TRBV9; cdr3_aa: CASSPQSLGDTQYF; cdr3_nt: TGTGCCAGCAGCCCACAATCCCTCGGGGATACGCAGTATTTT
d_call: -; j_call: TRBJ1-4; clone_size: -; v_call: TRBV4-3; cdr3_aa: CASSQDAGPQTNEKLFF; cdr3_nt: TGCGCCAGCAGCCAAGATGCTGGCCCCCAGACTAATGAAAAACTGTTTTTT
d_call: -; j_call: TRBJ2-1; clone_size: -; v_call: TRBV4-3; cdr3_aa: CASSQDYRELNDEQFF; cdr3_nt: TGCGCCAGCAGCCAAGATTACAGGGAGTTGAACGATGAGCAGTTCTTC
d_call: -; j_call: TRBJ2-7; clone_size: -; v_call: TRBV28; cdr3_aa: CASSLGLHLYEQYF; cdr3_nt: TGTGCCAGCAGTTTAGGGCTGCATCTCTACGAGCAGTACTTC
d_call: -; j_call: TRBJ1-2; clone_size: once; v_call: TRBV29-1; cdr3_aa: CSVEAGRGIDGYTF; cdr3_nt: TGCAGCGTTGAAGCTGGCAGGGGAATAGATGGCTACACCTTC
d_call: TRBD1; j_call: TRBJ1-2; clone_size: -; v_call: TRBV29-1; cdr3_aa: CSVYTTGIIYGYTF; cdr3_nt: TGCAGCGTTTACACGACAGGGATCATCTATGGCTACACCTTC
d_call: TRBD1; j_call: TRBJ1-6; clone_size: -; v_call: TRBV27; cdr3_aa: CASSLLWTGGEPSPLHF; cdr3_nt: TGTGCCAGCAGCCTCCTGTGGACAGGGGGCGAACCTTCACCCCTCCACTTT
d_call: -; j_call: TRBJ2-7; clone_size: -; v_call: TRBV21-1; cdr3_aa: CARKQGPLDHEQYF; cdr3_nt: TGTGCCAGAAAACAGGGGCCGCTGGACCACGAGCAGTACTTC